These 8 T cell receptor beta chains originate from one sample sequenced in a study of lymphopenia after photon versus proton radiotherapy. Method: immunoSEQ multiplex PCR; TCRdb's copy keeps in-frame clones and lacks some. Here the sample spans tens of thousands of clones, under 95% being singletons. The sequences come from peripheral blood, collected from a patient treated with photon-based radiotherapy. Source of these receptors: a woman between 65 and 79 years old with pancreatic cancer.

The chain joins TRBV6-1 to TRBJ1-2; no firm D call. Germline CDR1 and CDR2: MNHNS and SASEGT. CDR3 length: 12 amino acids. V shed 1 base and J shed 9 bases, with 9 bases lying between them. The CDR3 region is CASSEGWVRYTF. The CDR3, as DNA: TGTGCCAGCAGTGAAGGATGGGTGCGCTACACCTTC.

The chain has TRBV19 and TRBJ1-5; no firm D call. V dropped 8 bases and J dropped 7 bases, with 12 bases sitting between them. The CDR3 is 12 residues long. The germline V gene encodes CDR1 LNHDA and CDR2 SQIVND (reference sequence). DNA of the CDR3: TGTGCCAGTTCGAGTGTGTTGCAGCCCCAGCATTTT. Amino acids: CASSSVLQPQHF.

The V call is TRBV21-1, the J call TRBJ2-3; the table gives TRBD1 as D, unverified against the DNA. TRBV21-1 is a recognized pseudogene. The CDR3 runs to 15 residues. CDR3 loop: CASSKGGGWSDTQYF. CDR3 DNA sequence: TGTGCCAGCAGCAAAGGGGGCGGTTGGAGCGATACGCAGTATTTT.

This chain connects TRBV4-3 to TRBJ2-1; D is unclear. This CDR3 is 16 amino acids long. V lost 0 bases and J lost 8, with 17 bases in between. The germline V gene has CDR1 LGHNA and CDR2 YSLEER. Here the CDR3 DNA reads TGCGCCAGCAGCCAAGACAAGTCGTCCCCAATGGATGAGCAGTTCTTC. This sequence encodes CASSQDKSSPMDEQFF.

This rearrangement joins TRBV7-8 to TRBJ2-2; 11 bases map to TRBD2. Germline V gene lookup returns CDR1 SGHVS and CDR2 FQNEAQ. The CDR3 extends over 21 amino acids. V lost 5 bases, J lost 6 bases, and 23 bases stayed unmatched. CDR3 in DNA: TGTGCCAGCAGCCCAACGAGTCTAGCGGGAGGAACTAGAGGGAGAGCCGGGGAGCTGTTTTTT. Its translation is CASSPTSLAGGTRGRAGELFF.

The rearrangement links TRBV19 to TRBJ2-3; D possibly corresponds to TRBD2 (6 bases). V was pared by 4 bases and J by 2 bases, with 13 bases between. The germline gives CDR1 LNHDA, CDR2 SQIVND (reference sequence). CDR3 length equals 15 residues. The CDR3 sequence: CASSTDSGSTDTQYF. For the CDR3, the DNA is TGTGCCAGTAGTACGGATAGCGGCTCCACAGATACGCAGTATTTT.

This chain joins TRBV19 and TRBJ2-6; the D call may be TRBD1 or TRBD2 (5 bases each). Germline V gene lookup returns CDR1 LNHDA and CDR2 SQIVND (reference sequence). This CDR3 contains 20 residues. V shed 3 bases and J shed 0 bases, with 21 bases lying between them. CDR3 region: CASSIPRGRIRASGANVLTF. The DNA of the CDR3 is TGTGCCAGTAGTATCCCGAGGGGCCGAATTCGAGCCTCTGGGGCCAACGTCCTGACTTTC.

This clone was observed a single time. The gene calls are TRBV5-1 and TRBJ2-2; D might be TRBD1 (5 bases). Germline V lookup: CDR1 SGHRS, CDR2 YFSETQ. V lost 1 base and J lost 7, with 11 bases in between. The CDR3 covers 14 residues. CDR3 DNA sequence: TGCGCCAGCAGCTTGTTTTCTCAGGGCGGGGAGCTGTTTTTT. Protein product: CASSLFSQGGELFF.